This is a list of T cell receptor beta chains from one sample in a study of tumor and adjacent non-tumor tissue in lung cancer. MiXCR, applied by TCRdb to the multiplex PCR reads, yields one record per CDR3 protein. The top ten hold around a fifth of the sample, which has fewer than 100,000 distinct CDR3 sequences, roughly 77% seen once. The specimen sequenced was distant non-tumor lung tissue. The receptor source for this set is a woman between 50 and 59 years old with non-small cell lung cancer. CDR3s include the opening cysteine and the closing phenylalanine or tryptophan. A D gene is named only where the DNA matches it firmly. Part of the rows lack a size; the others show once, few, many or a class for expanded clones.

j_gene | abundance | d_gene | v_gene | CDR3aa | CDR3nt
TRBJ2-5 | - | - | TRBV4-2 | CTSSRVPGEQETQYF | TGTACCAGCAGTCGAGTTCCGGGAGAACAAGAGACCCAGTACTTC
TRBJ2-7 | - | - | TRBV4-1 | CASSLDRSAGDLEQYF | TGCGCCAGCAGCCTCGACAGATCGGCAGGGGATCTCGAACAGTACTTC
TRBJ2-7 | - | TRBD2 | TRBV4-1 | CANSLTSGSYEQYF | TGCGCCAACAGCCTGACTAGCGGGAGTTACGAGCAGTACTTC
TRBJ2-7 | many | TRBD1 | TRBV6-2/TRBV6-3 | CASSYGDRRTEQYF | TGTGCCAGCAGTTACGGGGACAGGCGGACCGAGCAGTACTTC
TRBJ2-5 | - | TRBD2 | TRBV5-4 | CASSLYNDGREAQYF | TGTGCCAGCAGCCTTTACAACGATGGGAGGGAGGCCCAGTACTTC
TRBJ2-1 | - | - | TRBV6-2/TRBV6-3 | CASRTCNVQFF | TGTGCTAGCAGGACTTGCAATGTGCAGTTCTTC
TRBJ2-7 | once | TRBD2 | TRBV10-2 | CVSGLSGEQYF | TGCGTTAGCGGGTTATCGGGTGAGCAGTACTTC
TRBJ2-1 | - | - | TRBV29-1 | CSVEGGARVVSYNERFF | TGCAGCGTTGAAGGGGGAGCCAGGGTGGTGTCCTACAATGAGCGGTTCTTT
TRBJ1-2 | - | - | TRBV12-3/TRBV12-4 | CASSLGRSEVVYTF | TGTGCCAGCAGTTTAGGCAGGTCAGAGGTTGTCTACACCTTC
TRBJ1-3 | - | TRBD1 | TRBV12-3/TRBV12-4 | CASRPDRGPISGNTIYF | TGTGCGAGCCGTCCGGACAGGGGACCCATTTCGGGAAACACCATATATTTT
TRBJ2-7 | few | TRBD1 | TRBV20-1 | CSAGGTGGFAGEQYF | TGCAGTGCTGGGGGGACAGGGGGCTTTGCGGGGGAGCAGTACTTC
TRBJ2-1 | - | TRBD2 | TRBV6-1 | CAILAGVSSYSEQFF | TGTGCCATTCTAGCGGGAGTGAGCTCCTATAGTGAGCAGTTCTTC
TRBJ2-7 | - | - | TRBV12-3/TRBV12-4 | CASSSAGLEFYEQYF | TGTGCCAGCAGTTCAGCAGGGTTGGAGTTCTACGAGCAGTATTTC
TRBJ2-2 | - | - | TRBV20-1 | CSASRAVPNTGELFF | TGCAGTGCTAGCCGGGCCGTTCCGAACACCGGGGAGCTGTTTTTT
TRBJ2-1 | - | - | TRBV7-3 | CASNSSWYNEQFF | TGTGCCAGCAACTCGTCCTGGTACAATGAGCAGTTCTTC
TRBJ2-3 | - | - | TRBV11-2 | CTNSLGAPGDHTQYF | TGTACCAACAGCTTAGGAGCCCCAGGGGACCATACGCAGTATTTT
TRBJ2-7 | many | TRBD1 | TRBV5-1 | CASSLVGDRGREQYF | TGCGCCAGCAGCTTGGTGGGAGACAGGGGTCGTGAGCAGTACTTC
TRBJ2-2 | many | - | TRBV7-3 | CASSLAPGFTGELFF | TGTGCCAGCAGCTTAGCCCCGGGATTCACCGGGGAGCTGTTTTTT
TRBJ2-1 | - | - | TRBV6-5 | CASTVNRSSYNEQFF | TGTGCCAGCACCGTTAATAGGAGCTCATACAATGAGCAGTTCTTC
TRBJ2-2 | - | - | TRBV11-2 | CATSLEPGAGELFF | TGTGCCACTAGCTTAGAACCCGGAGCCGGGGAGCTGTTTTTT
TRBJ2-7 | many | TRBD1 | TRBV29-1 | CSVEKGTGGGYEQYF | TGCAGCGTTGAAAAGGGGACAGGGGGGGGCTACGAGCAGTACTTC
TRBJ2-2 | - | TRBD1 | TRBV6-5 | CASSLRPPGQGRRTEELFF | TGTGCCAGTAGCCTTCGTCCCCCGGGACAGGGGAGAAGGACCGAGGAGCTGTTTTTT
TRBJ2-2 | - | TRBD2 | TRBV4-2 | CTSSFSGTRNTVELFF | TGTACCAGCAGCTTCTCCGGGACTAGAAACACCGTGGAGCTGTTTTTT
TRBJ2-1 | - | TRBD2 | TRBV6-2/TRBV6-3 | CASTPWGTNGRSEQFF | TGTGCCAGCACTCCGTGGGGGACTAACGGGAGAAGTGAGCAGTTCTTC
TRBJ2-4 | - | - | TRBV29-1 | CSVEDRDGLANDIQYF | TGCAGCGTTGAAGATCGGGATGGGCTAGCCAACGACATTCAGTACTTC
TRBJ2-6 | few | TRBD2 | TRBV28 | CASSPPLAGGQGTGVNVLTF | TGTGCCAGCAGTCCACCCCTAGCGGGAGGGCAAGGTACAGGGGTCAACGTCCTGACTTTC
TRBJ2-2 | - | - | TRBV7-9 | CASCDLNRASATGELFF | TGTGCCAGCTGCGACCTAAACAGGGCGTCTGCCACCGGGGAGCTGTTTTTT
TRBJ2-2 | many | TRBD2 | TRBV29-1 | CSVGTSGSYGELFF | TGCAGCGTGGGGACTAGCGGGAGTTACGGGGAGCTGTTTTTT
TRBJ1-1 | - | - | TRBV6-5 | CASNLLLGNTEAFF | TGTGCCAGCAATCTATTACTCGGAAACACTGAAGCTTTCTTT
TRBJ1-5 | - | - | TRBV6-5 | CVSSYSREKPQHF | TGTGTCAGCAGTTACTCGAGGGAGAAGCCGCAGCATTTT
TRBJ2-1 | once | TRBD1 | TRBV11-2 | CASSLEPGQGYTEQFF | TGTGCCAGCAGCTTGGAACCGGGACAGGGATACACCGAACAGTTCTTC
TRBJ1-4 | once | - | TRBV9 | CASSLQGLSNEKPFF | TGTGCCAGCAGTTTACAGGGCTTGTCTAATGAAAAACCGTTTTTT
TRBJ2-2 | - | - | TRBV11-1 | CASSLHPGELFF | TGTGCCAGCAGCTTACATCCCGGGGAACTGTTTTTC
TRBJ2-3 | once | TRBD1 | TRBV28 | CASNSRYRGNQSQYF | TGTGCCAGCAATTCCAGATACAGGGGAAATCAGTCCCAGTATTTT
TRBJ1-2 | many | - | TRBV7-9 | CASSLVGSDYGYTF | TGTGCCAGCAGCTTAGTTGGGTCTGACTATGGCTACACCTTC
TRBJ1-1 | - | - | TRBV6-6 | CATSRGDTQAFF | TGTGCCACCTCACGAGGAGACACTCAAGCTTTCTTT
TRBJ2-3 | - | - | TRBV12-3/TRBV12-4 | CASGTSTYTQYF | TGTGCCAGCGGAACTAGCACATATACGCAGTATTTT
TRBJ2-1 | medium-sized | TRBD2 | TRBV11-2 | CASSLEAGVNEQFF | TGTGCCAGCAGCTTAGAAGCGGGAGTTAATGAGCAGTTCTTC
TRBJ2-3 | - | TRBD1 | TRBV19 | CASNRQGFSNQPQYF | TGTGCCAGCAACCGACAGGGGTTTTCCAATCAGCCCCAGTATTTT
TRBJ1-1 | many | TRBD1 | TRBV11-2 | CASSLGQGTEAFF | TGTGCCAGCAGCTTAGGACAGGGAACTGAAGCTTTCTTT
TRBJ2-7 | - | TRBD1 | TRBV11-2 | CASSSVRDSYDKYF | TGTGCCAGCAGCTCAGTTAGGGACAGCTACGACAAGTACTTC
TRBJ2-7 | - | - | TRBV6-6 | CVSSYGSVSSYEQYF | TGTGTCAGCAGTTACGGCAGCGTGAGCTCCTACGAGCAGTATTTC
TRBJ2-2 | - | TRBD2 | TRBV28 | CASSLPHFAGDNTGELFF | TGTGCCAGCAGTCTACCCCACTTTGCGGGAGATAACACTGGGGAGCTGTTTTTT
TRBJ2-4 | - | TRBD2 | TRBV28 | CASTTSKAGENNIQYF | TGTGCCAGTACCACCAGTAAGGCGGGGGAGAATAACATTCAGTACTTC
TRBJ2-3 | - | TRBD2 | TRBV6-6 | CARSGTSERDTQYF | TGTGCCAGAAGTGGGACTAGCGAGAGAGATACGCAGTATTTT
TRBJ1-2 | - | - | TRBV6-5 | CANRAGANYGYTF | TGTGCCAACAGGGCCGGGGCAAACTATGGCTATACCTTC
TRBJ1-6 | - | - | TRBV6-6 | CTSSYPPEPAGTPLHF | TGTACCAGCAGTTACCCCCCTGAGCCCGCTGGGACACCCCTCCACTTT
TRBJ2-1 | - | TRBD2 | TRBV29-1 | CSVTGRDYIEQFF | TGCAGCGTTACTGGCAGGGACTACATTGAGCAGTTCTTC
TRBJ2-2 | - | TRBD1 | TRBV5-1 | CASSTGANTGVLFF | TGTGCCAGCAGCACAGGGGCGAACACCGGGGTGCTGTTTTTT